These 6 T cell receptor beta chains were sequenced from one sample in a study of a mutant IDH1 vaccine in newly diagnosed glioma. TCRdb's copy holds only in-frame clones and misses some; the assay was immunoSEQ multiplex PCR. The sample carries 45,000 to 55,000 clones, approximately 79% recorded once. The time point was: week 35, safety follow-up. Each dose delivered 300 ug of mutant IDH1 20-mer peptide subcutaneously with imiquimod. Their recognized antigens are unknown. Sequenced material: PBMCs, taken from a glioma patient whose treatment included an IDH1 peptide vaccine. Every receptor here comes from a man in his forties or fifties with glioma.

The chain has TRBV29-1 and TRBJ2-7, with D possibly matching TRBD2 (7 bases). Trimming removed 4 bases at V and 0 bases at J, with 19 bases between. Germline V lookup: CDR1 SQVTM, CDR2 ANQGSEA. The CDR3 runs to 16 residues. This chain's CDR3 is CSVADGKGGSSYEQYF. The CDR3 coding sequence is TGCAGCGTTGCGGACGGGAAGGGGGGGTCCTCCTACGAGCAGTACTTC.

This clone was seen a few times. V gene TRBV30 combines with J gene TRBJ1-2; D is unresolved. V was shortened by 0 bases and J by 8 bases, with 13 bases between the two germline ends. Germline CDR1 and CDR2: GTSNPN and SVGIG (reference sequence). The CDR3 sequence is 13 residues long. CDR3 coding DNA: TGTGCCTGGAGTGTACGAGACTACCTCGGCTACACCTTC. Residues: CAWSVRDYLGYTF.

The chain is built from TRBV5-1 and TRBJ2-5; the D gene is possibly TRBD1 (6 bases). V dropped 7 bases and J dropped 5 bases, with 15 bases sitting between them. CDR1 is SGHRS and CDR2 is YFSETQ in the germline V gene. CDR3 length: 13 residues. DNA of the CDR3: TGCGCCAGCGCTGTGGGGGCATGGGAGACCCAGTACTTC. Its translation: CASAVGAWETQYF.

The CDR3 here is CASSLGTGGANSPLHF. The CDR3 region has the DNA TGTGCCAGCAGCTTAGGCACCGGGGGGGCTAATTCACCCCTCCACTTT. V gene TRBV13 combines with J gene TRBJ1-6; a weak D match, TRBD1 (6 bases). CDR1 PRHDT and CDR2 FYEKMQ come from the germline V gene (reference sequence). Trimming removed 0 bases at V and 6 bases at J, with 12 bases between. The CDR3 covers 16 residues.

The chain uses TRBV6-6 and TRBJ2-7; tentatively, D is TRBD2 (5 bases). The CDR3 spans 14 residues. Germline V lookup: CDR1 MNHNY, CDR2 SVGAGI (reference sequence). Trimming removed 2 bases at V and 0 bases at J, with 8 bases between. The CDR3 nucleotides read TGTGCCAGCAGTTACCGGGAATACTCCTACGAGCAGTACTTC. Amino acid sequence: CASSYREYSYEQYF.

V gene TRBV2 combines with J gene TRBJ2-2; perhaps TRBD1 as D (6 bases). This CDR3 spans 17 amino acids. The V gene's germline CDR1 is SNHLY and CDR2 FYNNEI. Trimming took 1 base from V and 1 from J, leaving 13 bases between them. Here the CDR3 reads CASSEVPRQVNTGELFF. The CDR3, as DNA: TGTGCCAGCAGTGAAGTGCCGAGACAGGTGAACACCGGGGAGCTGTTTTTT.